These 20 T cell receptor beta chains came from one sample sequenced in a study of shared clonotypes between healthy human individuals. Naive CD8 populations comprised CD45RO-negative cells positively selected for CCR7, excluding terminally differentiated effector memory CD45RA+ cells. Generated by immunoSEQ multiplex PCR, the TCRdb table keeps only in-frame clones and is missing some. The sample holds approximately 2,000,000 clones, around 93% seen once. Sequenced input: naive CD8+ T cells from PBMCs. These receptors were taken from a man younger than 30 in good health. Some clones in this sample may be carry-over from other donors' samples.

The J gene is TRBJ2-6, the V gene TRBV5-1, with TRBD1 matching over 10 bases. V trimming: 0 bases; J trimming: 2 bases; junction bases outside the gene matches: 8. The germline gives CDR1 SGHRS, CDR2 YFSETQ. CDR3 length: 19 residues. The CDR3: CASSLDGQGVLAGANVLTF. For the CDR3, the DNA is TGCGCCAGCAGCTTGGACGGACAGGGGGTTCTCGCTGGGGCCAACGTCCTGACTTTC.

V and J are TRBV9 and TRBJ1-2; D possibly corresponds to TRBD1 (5 bases). The CDR3 runs to 15 residues. In germline, CDR1 is SGDLS, CDR2 YYNGEE. The V end lost 4 bases, the J end lost 2 bases, and 15 bases lay between the germline ends. The CDR3 here is CASSPRGGSNYGYTF. The CDR3 region has the DNA TGTGCCAGCAGCCCAAGGGGAGGGTCGAACTATGGCTACACCTTC.

The genes are TRBV10-3 and TRBJ2-2; D not resolved. Trimming removed 11 bases from V and 3 bases from J, with 16 bases in between. The CDR3 is made up of 14 amino acids. Looked up from germline, CDR1 is ENHRY and CDR2 is SYGVKD. The CDR3 protein is CASGAESDTGELFF. The CDR3 nucleotides are TGTGCCTCCGGTGCGGAGTCGGACACCGGGGAGCTGTTTTTT.

The chain links TRBV15 to TRBJ2-3; D remains ambiguous. This CDR3 comprises 13 residues. Trimming pared 2 bases from V and 1 base from J, leaving 4 bases between. Germline CDR1 reads LNHNV; CDR2 reads YYDKDF (reference sequence). CDR3 bases: TGTGCCACCAGCAGAACCCGCACAGATACGCAGTATTTT. This gives the protein CATSRTRTDTQYF.

The V gene is TRBV5-6, the J gene TRBJ2-4; no definite D call. Trimming shortened V by 0 bases and J by 0 bases, and 10 bases separated the two germline ends. Germline V gene sequence: CDR1 SGHDT, CDR2 YYEEEE. This CDR3 comprises 16 residues. DNA for the CDR3: TGTGCCAGCAGCTTGGGCAGAATAATAGCCAAAAACATTCAGTACTTC. Residues: CASSLGRIIAKNIQYF.

The chain combines TRBV9 with TRBJ2-3; TRBD2 agrees at 11 bases. The germline gives CDR1 SGDLS, CDR2 YYNGEE. V gave up 0 bases and J gave up 2 bases; unmatched junction bases: 8. The CDR3 extends over 18 amino acids. The CDR3 nucleotides are TGTGCCAGCAGCGTAGCATTAGCGGGAGGGACAAACACAGATACGCAGTATTTT. This translates into CASSVALAGGTNTDTQYF.

The chain carries TRBV27 and TRBJ2-3; 8 nucleotides agree with TRBD2. After removal of 10 bases from V and 6 bases from J, the junction contained 15 bases not matched to a gene. Germline V lookup: CDR1 MNHEY, CDR2 SMNVEV (reference sequence). This CDR3 has 15 amino acids. CDR3 in amino acids: CATKLGGTSWDTQYF. The CDR3 DNA is TGTGCCACCAAACTAGGGGGGACTAGTTGGGATACGCAGTATTTT.

The J gene is TRBJ2-1, the V gene TRBV7-9; weak D call: TRBD2 (5 bases). The V gene's germline CDR1 is SEHNR and CDR2 FQNEAQ (reference sequence). V was cut by 1 base and J by 0 bases, with 16 bases left in between. The CDR3 totals 18 residues. The CDR3 DNA reads TGTGCCAGCAGCTTAGGTGTAGACGGGGAGAGCTCCTACAATGAGCAGTTCTTC. Residues: CASSLGVDGESSYNEQFF. Full variable domain (missing parts from reference TRBV7-9 and TRBJ2-1): DTGVSQNPRHKITKRGQNVTFRCDPISEHNRLYWYRQTLGQGPEFLTYFQNEAQLEKSRLLSDRFSAERPKGSFSTLEIQRTEQGDSAMYLCASSLGVDGESSYNEQFFGPGTRLTVL.

The chain combines TRBV28 with TRBJ1-5; no clear D gene. In germline, CDR1 is MDHEN, CDR2 SYDVKM. V shed 5 bases and J shed 7 bases, with 9 bases lying between them. This CDR3 has 12 residues. The CDR3 coding sequence is TGTGCCAGCAGTACTTTCAACCAGCCCCAGCATTTT. This gives the protein CASSTFNQPQHF.

J is TRBJ1-2 and V is TRBV4-3; D uncertain. The CDR3 consists of 14 residues. Trimming stripped 0 bases from V and 3 bases from J, with 8 bases between. Germline CDR1 is LGHNA and CDR2 is YSLEER. For the CDR3, the DNA is TGCGCCAGCAGCCAAGATAGTGGGTACTATGGCTACACCTTC. Translating gives CASSQDSGYYGYTF.

J is TRBJ1-4 and V is TRBV9; TRBD1 might be the D (5 bases). In germline, CDR1 is SGDLS, CDR2 YYNGEE. Trimming shortened V by 3 bases and J by 4 bases, and 16 bases separated the two germline ends. The CDR3 loop spans 16 amino acids. The CDR3 loop reads CASSGGGWQDNEKLFF. DNA for the CDR3: TGTGCCAGCAGCGGCGGGGGATGGCAAGATAATGAAAAACTGTTTTTT.

This rearrangement joins TRBV5-6 to TRBJ2-1, with D unclear. V was shortened by 0 bases and J by 2 bases, with 9 bases between the two germline ends. The germline gives CDR1 SGHDT, CDR2 YYEEEE. The CDR3 extends over 15 amino acids. CDR3: CASSLGAIPYNEQFF. For the CDR3, the DNA is TGTGCCAGCAGCTTGGGGGCCATACCCTACAATGAGCAGTTCTTC.

V usage is TRBV27 and J usage is TRBJ1-4; D possibly corresponds to TRBD1 (5 bases). Trimming removed 0 bases from V and 0 bases from J, with 14 bases in between. The CDR3 is made up of 18 amino acids. CDR1 and CDR2 from the germline V gene are MNHEY and SMNVEV (reference sequence). The CDR3 loop is CASSLSGGLIATNEKLFF. CDR3 DNA: TGTGCCAGCAGTTTATCGGGGGGGTTAATTGCAACTAATGAAAAACTGTTTTTT.

The rearrangement uses TRBV15 and TRBJ1-2, with 7 bases aligning to TRBD1. Trimming took 5 bases from V and 4 from J; bases not matched to a gene: 10. CDR3 length equals 15 residues. The V gene's germline CDR1 is LNHNV and CDR2 YYDKDF (reference sequence). CDR3 in amino acids: CATSGITGAPYGYTF. The CDR3, as DNA: TGTGCCACCAGCGGAATAACAGGGGCCCCCTATGGCTACACCTTC.

The chain links TRBV27 to TRBJ2-7; D could derive from TRBD1 or TRBD2 (5 bases each). The V and J ends lost 6 bases and 8 bases respectively, with 17 bases between them. Per germline, CDR1 MNHEY and CDR2 SMNVEV (reference sequence). This CDR3 has 13 residues. Here the CDR3 DNA reads TGTGCCAGCAGACAGGCTCCGGGGCCAAAGCAGTACTTC. Protein sequence: CASRQAPGPKQYF.

The chain uses TRBV27 and TRBJ2-4, with TRBD1 matching over 7 bases. The CDR3 consists of 16 residues. Germline trimming cut 3 bases from V and 2 bases from J; bases unmatched to any gene: 7. Germline V lookup: CDR1 MNHEY, CDR2 SMNVEV (reference sequence). The DNA for the CDR3 is TGTGCCAGCAGTTTCCGAGGGGGCATGTCCAAAAACATTCAGTACTTC. This codes for CASSFRGGMSKNIQYF.

The rearrangement joins TRBV7-2 to TRBJ2-7; 7 bases line up with TRBD1. Germline V gene data show CDR1 as SGHTA and CDR2 as FQGNSA. This CDR3 comprises 15 residues. V trimming: 4 bases; J trimming: 2 bases; junction bases outside the gene matches: 8. The DNA of the CDR3 is TGTGCCAGCAGCTCTCGACCGACAGGGACCTACGAGCAGTACTTC. This translates into CASSSRPTGTYEQYF.

The chain recombines TRBV10-3 with TRBJ1-2, with 7 bases lining up with TRBD1. Losses at the gene ends were 6 bases for V and 5 bases for J; bases not matched to a gene: 12. This CDR3 spans 15 amino acids. Germline CDR1 ENHRY, CDR2 SYGVKD. The chain's CDR3 is CAIRTGTEKLYGYTF. CDR3 nucleotide sequence: TGTGCCATCAGAACCGGGACAGAGAAGTTATATGGCTACACCTTC.

This clone has a single count. CDR3 loop: CASSTRTITSGTAADTQYF. The CDR3 coding sequence is TGCGCCAGCAGCACAAGGACAATTACTAGCGGTACGGCGGCAGATACGCAGTATTTT. This chain connects TRBV4-1 to TRBJ2-3; TRBD2 matches at 8 bases. V lost 5 bases, J lost 4 bases, and 20 bases stayed unmatched. This CDR3 comprises 19 residues. Germline values: CDR1 MGHRA, CDR2 YSYEKL.

This clone was recorded once. The chain combines TRBV7-2 with TRBJ2-6, with 8 bases that match TRBD1. Germline V gene sequence: CDR1 SGHTA, CDR2 FQGNSA. Losses at the gene ends were 5 bases for V and 0 bases for J; bases not matched to a gene: 9. CDR3 length: 18 residues. The CDR3 sequence: CASSVRDRHFSGANVLTF. CDR3 nucleotides: TGTGCCAGCAGCGTTCGGGACAGGCACTTCTCTGGGGCCAACGTCCTGACTTTC.